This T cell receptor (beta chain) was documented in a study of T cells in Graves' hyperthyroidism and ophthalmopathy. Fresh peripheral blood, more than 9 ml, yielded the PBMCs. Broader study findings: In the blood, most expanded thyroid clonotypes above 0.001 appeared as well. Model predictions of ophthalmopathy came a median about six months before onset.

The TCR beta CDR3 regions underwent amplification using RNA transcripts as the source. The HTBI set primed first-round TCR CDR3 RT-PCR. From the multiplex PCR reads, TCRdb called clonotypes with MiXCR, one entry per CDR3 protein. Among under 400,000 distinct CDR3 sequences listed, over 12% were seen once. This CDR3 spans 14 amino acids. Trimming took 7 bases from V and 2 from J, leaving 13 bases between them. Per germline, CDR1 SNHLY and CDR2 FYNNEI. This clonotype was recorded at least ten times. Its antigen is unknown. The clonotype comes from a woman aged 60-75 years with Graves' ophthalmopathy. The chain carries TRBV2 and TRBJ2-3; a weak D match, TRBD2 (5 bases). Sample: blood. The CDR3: CASNVDSSTDTQYF. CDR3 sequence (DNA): TGTGCCAGCAACGTGGACTCCTCCACAGATACGCAGTATTTT.